Sequencing of this T cell receptor beta chain was carried out in a study of T cells in Graves' hyperthyroidism and ophthalmopathy. In making diagnoses, clinical symptoms, serum thyroxine and TRAb, thyroid ultrasound and orbital computed tomography were all used. Germline CDR1 is PRHDT and CDR2 is FYEKMQ (reference sequence). V shed 5 bases, J shed 2 bases, and the junction held 7 bases outside the gene matches. This CDR3 is built from 15 residues. Researchers amplified the TCR beta CDR3 regions from RNA transcripts. First-round RT-PCR with HTBI primers amplified the TCR CDR3 region. MiXCR, run by TCRdb on the multiplex PCR reads, gives a single entry per CDR3 protein. Of 400,000 or so distinct CDR3 sequences listed, around 13% were seen once; the top ten hold about 20%. Notes on the study in general: The authors' 13 V-J model separated ophthalmopathy from stable hyperthyroidism. Blood held most thyroid clonotypes expanded above 0.001 frequency. Ophthalmopathy, which appeared later, was predicted by the model a median around 6 months before onset.

There are many counts of this clonotype. Antigen specificity is unknown. V is TRBV13 and J is TRBJ2-5; 8 nucleotides line up with TRBD1. Specimen: blood. This receptor was identified in a woman younger than 45 with Graves' ophthalmopathy. CDR3 sequence: CASSLRQGWQETQYF. As DNA, the CDR3 is TGTGCCAGCAGCCTTAGACAGGGGTGGCAAGAGACCCAGTACTTC.